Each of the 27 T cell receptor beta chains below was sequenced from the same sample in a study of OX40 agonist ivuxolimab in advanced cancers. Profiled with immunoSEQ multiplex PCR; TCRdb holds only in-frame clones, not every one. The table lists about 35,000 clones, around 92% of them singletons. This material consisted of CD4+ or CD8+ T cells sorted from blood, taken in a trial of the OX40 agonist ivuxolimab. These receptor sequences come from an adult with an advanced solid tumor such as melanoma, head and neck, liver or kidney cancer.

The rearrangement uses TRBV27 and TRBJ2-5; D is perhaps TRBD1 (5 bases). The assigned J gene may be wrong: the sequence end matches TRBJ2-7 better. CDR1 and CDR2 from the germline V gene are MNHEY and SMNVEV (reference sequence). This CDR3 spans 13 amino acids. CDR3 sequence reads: CASSLGRAHEQYF. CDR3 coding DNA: TGTGCCAGCAGTTTAGGCAGGGCACACGAGCAGTACTTC.

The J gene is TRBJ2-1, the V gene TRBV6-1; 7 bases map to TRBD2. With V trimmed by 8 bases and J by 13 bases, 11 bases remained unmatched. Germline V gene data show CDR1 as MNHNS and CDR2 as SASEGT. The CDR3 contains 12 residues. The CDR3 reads CASGSSGLTQFF. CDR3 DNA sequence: TGTGCCAGCGGGTCGTCGGGACTAACCCAGTTCTTC.

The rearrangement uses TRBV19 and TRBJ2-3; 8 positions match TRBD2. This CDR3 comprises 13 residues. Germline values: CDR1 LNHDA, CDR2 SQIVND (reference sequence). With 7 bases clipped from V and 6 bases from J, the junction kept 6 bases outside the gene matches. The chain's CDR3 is CASTQREWDTQYF. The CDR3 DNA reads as TGTGCCAGTACCCAGCGGGAGTGGGATACGCAGTATTTT.

The CDR3 sequence is CASSPRGTALIDEQFF. The CDR3 DNA is TGTGCCAGCAGTCCCCGGGGGACAGCTCTGATCGATGAGCAGTTCTTC. The chain combines TRBV28 with TRBJ2-1; D is perhaps TRBD1 (7 bases). The V gene lost 5 bases and the J gene lost 8 bases, with 22 bases spanning the gap. This CDR3 region has 16 residues. Germline V gives CDR1 MDHEN, CDR2 SYDVKM.

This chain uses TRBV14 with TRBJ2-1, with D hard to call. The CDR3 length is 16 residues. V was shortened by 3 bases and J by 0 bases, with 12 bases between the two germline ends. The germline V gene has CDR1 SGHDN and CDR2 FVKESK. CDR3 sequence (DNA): TGTGCCAGCAGCCAGGGTATAGCACGCTCCTACAATGAGCAGTTCTTC. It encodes CASSQGIARSYNEQFF.

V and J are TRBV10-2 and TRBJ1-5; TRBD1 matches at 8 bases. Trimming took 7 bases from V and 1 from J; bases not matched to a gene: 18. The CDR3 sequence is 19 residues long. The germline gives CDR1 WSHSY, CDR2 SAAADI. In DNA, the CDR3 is TGCGCCAGCACCGACGAACGACAGGGGAAGATCGGGAGCAATCAGCCCCAGCATTTT. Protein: CASTDERQGKIGSNQPQHF.

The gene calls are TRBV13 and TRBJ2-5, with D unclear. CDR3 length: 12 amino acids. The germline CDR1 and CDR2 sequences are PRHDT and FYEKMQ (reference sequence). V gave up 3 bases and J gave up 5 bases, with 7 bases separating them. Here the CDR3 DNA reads TGTGCCAGCAGCTTCCTAACGGAGACCCAGTACTTC. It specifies CASSFLTETQYF. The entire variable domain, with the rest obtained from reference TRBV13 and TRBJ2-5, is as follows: AAGVIQSPRHLIKEKRETATLKCYPIPRHDTVYWYQQGPGQDPQFLISFYEKMQSDKGSIPDRFSAQQFSDYHSELNMSSLELGDSALYFCASSFLTETQYFGPGTRLLVL.

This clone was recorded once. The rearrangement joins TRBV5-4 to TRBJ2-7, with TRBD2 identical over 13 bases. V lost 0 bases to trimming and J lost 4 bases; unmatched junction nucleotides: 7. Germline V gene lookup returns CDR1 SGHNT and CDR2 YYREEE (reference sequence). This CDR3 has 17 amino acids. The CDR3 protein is CASSLDRGLAGFYEQYF. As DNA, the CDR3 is TGTGCCAGCAGCTTGGATCGGGGACTAGCGGGATTTTACGAGCAGTACTTC.

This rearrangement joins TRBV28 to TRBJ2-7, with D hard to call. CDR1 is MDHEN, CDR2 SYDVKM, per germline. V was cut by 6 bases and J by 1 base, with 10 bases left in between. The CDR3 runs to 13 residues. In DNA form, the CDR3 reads TGTGCCAGCAGCCAGGACGAATCCTACGAGCAGTACTTC. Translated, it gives CASSQDESYEQYF.

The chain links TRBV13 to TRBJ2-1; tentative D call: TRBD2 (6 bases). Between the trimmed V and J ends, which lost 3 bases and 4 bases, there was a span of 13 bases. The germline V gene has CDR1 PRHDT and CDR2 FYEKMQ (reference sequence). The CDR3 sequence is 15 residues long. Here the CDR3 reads CASSFRSGSYNEQFF. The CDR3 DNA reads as TGTGCCAGCAGCTTTAGGAGCGGGTCTTACAATGAGCAGTTCTTC.

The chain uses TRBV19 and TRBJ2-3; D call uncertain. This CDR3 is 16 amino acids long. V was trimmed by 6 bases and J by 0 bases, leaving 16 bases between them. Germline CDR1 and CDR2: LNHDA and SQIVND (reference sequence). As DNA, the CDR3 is TGTGCCAGTAGACACACGTACCCCAGTAGCACAGATACGCAGTATTTT. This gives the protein CASRHTYPSSTDTQYF.

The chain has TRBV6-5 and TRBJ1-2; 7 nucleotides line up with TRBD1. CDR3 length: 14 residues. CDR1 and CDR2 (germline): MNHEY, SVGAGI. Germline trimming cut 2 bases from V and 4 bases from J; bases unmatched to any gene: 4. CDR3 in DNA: TGTGCCAGCAGTTACGACAGGGCGGGCTATGGCTACACCTTC. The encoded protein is CASSYDRAGYGYTF.

The CDR3, as DNA: TGTGCCAGCAGCTCCCCATTGAACGGGAACACCGGGGAGCTGTTTTTT. This encodes CASSSPLNGNTGELFF. This chain joins TRBV7-8 and TRBJ2-2; D remains unclear. The CDR3 loop spans 16 amino acids. V lost 4 bases, J lost 1 base, and 13 bases lay in between. Germline CDR1 is SGHVS and CDR2 is FQNEAQ.

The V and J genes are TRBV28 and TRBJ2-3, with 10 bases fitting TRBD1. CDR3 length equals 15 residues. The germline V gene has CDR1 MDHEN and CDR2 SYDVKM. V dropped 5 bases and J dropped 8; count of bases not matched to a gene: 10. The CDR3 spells CASSGPGQGLGTQYF. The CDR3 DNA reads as TGTGCCAGCAGTGGACCGGGACAGGGGTTGGGTACGCAGTATTTT.

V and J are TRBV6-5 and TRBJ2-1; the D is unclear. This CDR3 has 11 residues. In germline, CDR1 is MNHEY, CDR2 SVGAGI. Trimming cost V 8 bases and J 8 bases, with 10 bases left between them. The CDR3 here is CASGLTDEQFF. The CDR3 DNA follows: TGTGCCAGCGGATTAACAGATGAGCAGTTCTTC.

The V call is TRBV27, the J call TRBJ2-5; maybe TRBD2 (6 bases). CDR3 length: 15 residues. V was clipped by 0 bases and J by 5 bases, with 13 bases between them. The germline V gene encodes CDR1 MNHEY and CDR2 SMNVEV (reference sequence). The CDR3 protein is CASSLSGLPGETQYF. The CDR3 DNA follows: TGTGCCAGCAGTTTATCGGGACTGCCGGGGGAGACCCAGTACTTC.

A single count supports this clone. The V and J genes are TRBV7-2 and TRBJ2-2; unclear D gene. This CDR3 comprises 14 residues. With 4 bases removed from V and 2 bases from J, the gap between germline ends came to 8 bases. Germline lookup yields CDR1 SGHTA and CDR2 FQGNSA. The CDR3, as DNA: TGTGCCAGCAGCTACCCGGGTAACACCGGGGAGCTGTTTTTT. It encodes CASSYPGNTGELFF.

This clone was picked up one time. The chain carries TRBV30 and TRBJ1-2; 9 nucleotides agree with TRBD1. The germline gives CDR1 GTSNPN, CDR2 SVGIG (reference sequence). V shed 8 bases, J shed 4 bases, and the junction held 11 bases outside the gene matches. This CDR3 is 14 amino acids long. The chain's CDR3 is CATRQGDSRYGYTF. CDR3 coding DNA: TGTGCCACCCGACAGGGGGATTCTCGCTATGGCTACACCTTC.

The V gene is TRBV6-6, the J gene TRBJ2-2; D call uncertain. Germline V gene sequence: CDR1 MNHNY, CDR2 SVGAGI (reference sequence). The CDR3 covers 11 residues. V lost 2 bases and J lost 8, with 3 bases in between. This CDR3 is CASSYGGELFF. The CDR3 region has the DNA TGTGCCAGCAGTTACGGGGGGGAGCTGTTTTTT.

The DNA of the CDR3 is TGTGCCAGCAGCCCTACCGGTCAGATTTACTCCTACAATGAGCAGTTCTTC. Its translation: CASSPTGQIYSYNEQFF. This rearrangement joins TRBV6-4 to TRBJ2-1; D is unresolved. This CDR3 region has 17 residues. Trimming took off 6 bases at V and 0 bases at J, with 18 bases between the two ends. CDR1 and CDR2 (germline): MRHNA, SNTAGT.

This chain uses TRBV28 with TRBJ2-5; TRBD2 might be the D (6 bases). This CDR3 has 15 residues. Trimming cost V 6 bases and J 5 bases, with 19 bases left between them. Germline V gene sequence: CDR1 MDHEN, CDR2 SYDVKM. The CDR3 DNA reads TGTGCCAGCAGGAACGTTGCGGGAATAGGGGAGACCCAGTACTTC. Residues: CASRNVAGIGETQYF.

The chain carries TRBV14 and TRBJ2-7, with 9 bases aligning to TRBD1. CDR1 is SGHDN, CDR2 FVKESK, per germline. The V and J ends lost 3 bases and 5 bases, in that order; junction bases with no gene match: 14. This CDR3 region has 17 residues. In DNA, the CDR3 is TGTGCCAGCAGCCAGCCCGGGACAGGGTTGAGGATTGACGAGCAGTACTTC. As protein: CASSQPGTGLRIDEQYF.

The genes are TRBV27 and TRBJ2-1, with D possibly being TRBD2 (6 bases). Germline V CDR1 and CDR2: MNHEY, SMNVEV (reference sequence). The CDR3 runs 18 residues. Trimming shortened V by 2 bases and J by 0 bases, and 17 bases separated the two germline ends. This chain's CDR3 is CASSLIAGQTSSYNEQFF. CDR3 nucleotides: TGTGCCAGCAGTTTAATTGCGGGGCAGACAAGCTCCTACAATGAGCAGTTCTTC.

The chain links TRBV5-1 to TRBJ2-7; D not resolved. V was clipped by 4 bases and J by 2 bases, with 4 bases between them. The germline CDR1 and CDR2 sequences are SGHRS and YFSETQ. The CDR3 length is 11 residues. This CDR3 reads CASSGTYEQYF. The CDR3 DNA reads TGCGCCAGCAGCGGTACCTACGAGCAGTACTTC.

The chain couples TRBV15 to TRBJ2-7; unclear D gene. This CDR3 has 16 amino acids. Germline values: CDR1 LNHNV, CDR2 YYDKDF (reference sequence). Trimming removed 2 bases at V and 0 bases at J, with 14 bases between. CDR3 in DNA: TGTGCCACCAGCAGATCCCAACTTTCCAACTCCTACGAGCAGTACTTC. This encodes CATSRSQLSNSYEQYF. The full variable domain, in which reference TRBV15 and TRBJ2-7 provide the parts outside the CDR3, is DAMVIQNPRYQVTQFGKPVTLSCSQTLNHNVMYWYQQKSSQAPKLLFHYYDKDFNNEADTPDNFQSRRPNTSFCFLDIRSPGLGDTAMYLCATSRSQLSNSYEQYFGPGTRLTVT.

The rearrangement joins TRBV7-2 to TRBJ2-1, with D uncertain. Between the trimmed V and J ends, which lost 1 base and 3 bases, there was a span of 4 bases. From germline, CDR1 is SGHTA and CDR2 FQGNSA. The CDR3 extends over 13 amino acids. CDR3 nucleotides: TGTGCCAGCAGCTTAGGAGACTACAATGAGCAGTTCTTC. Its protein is CASSLGDYNEQFF.

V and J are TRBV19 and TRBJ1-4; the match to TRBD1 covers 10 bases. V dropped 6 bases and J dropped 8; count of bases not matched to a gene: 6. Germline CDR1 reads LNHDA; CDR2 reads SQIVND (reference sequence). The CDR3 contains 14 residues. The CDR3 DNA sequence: TGTGCCAGTAGAATCGACAGGGGGCAAGAAAAACTGTTTTTT. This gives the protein CASRIDRGQEKLFF.